One sample yielded the 29 T cell receptor beta chains listed below, sequenced in a study of blood T cell repertoires in COVID-19. Profiling relied on immunoSEQ multiplex PCR, and the TCRdb table lists in-frame clones only, not all of them. This sample has around 330,000 clones, with about nine tenths found just once. The specimen sequenced was PBMCs or T cells enriched from blood (not recorded which). These TCRs come from a woman in her thirties or forties who had recovered from COVID-19.

The chain couples TRBV5-4 to TRBJ2-2; 7 bases align to TRBD2. Germline lookup yields CDR1 SGHNT and CDR2 YYREEE (reference sequence). J lost 3 bases, V lost 7 bases, and 3 bases had no gene match. This CDR3 is built from 13 residues. The CDR3 sequence is CASGREYTGELFF. The CDR3 DNA reads TGTGCCAGCGGGAGGGAGTACACCGGGGAGCTGTTTTTT.

The chain links TRBV5-1 to TRBJ2-7, with D possibly TRBD2 on 5 matching bases. Trimming removed 0 bases from V and 0 bases from J, with 7 bases in between. Germline CDR1 reads SGHRS; CDR2 reads YFSETQ. The length of the CDR3 is 14 residues. CDR3 amino acids: CASSLEGSSYEQYF. The DNA for the CDR3 is TGCGCCAGCAGCTTGGAAGGGAGCTCCTACGAGCAGTACTTC.

The chain combines TRBV27 with TRBJ2-1; 11 positions agree with TRBD2. This CDR3 comprises 17 residues. Germline V lookup: CDR1 MNHEY, CDR2 SMNVEV (reference sequence). V shed 8 bases, J shed 4 bases, and the junction held 13 bases outside the gene matches. CDR3 sequence (DNA): TGTGCCAGCCTTCATAGCGGGGGGGCCCGGTCATACAATGAGCAGTTCTTC. This sequence encodes CASLHSGGARSYNEQFF.

The V call is TRBV2, the J call TRBJ2-3; TRBD1 matches 9 bases. With 3 bases clipped from V and 8 bases from J, the junction kept 12 bases outside the gene matches. The CDR3 is 16 amino acids. CDR1 and CDR2 from the germline V gene are SNHLY and FYNNEI. CDR3: CASSDDRGSYQGTQYF. The CDR3 nucleotides read TGTGCCAGCAGTGATGACAGGGGGTCCTACCAGGGTACGCAGTATTTT.

This chain links TRBV6-6 with TRBJ1-4; D is possibly TRBD1 (6 bases). Germline lookup yields CDR1 MNHNY and CDR2 SVGAGI (reference sequence). This CDR3 contains 14 residues. V gave up 8 bases and J gave up 3 bases, with 13 bases separating them. CDR3 in DNA: TGTGCCAGCTTCGGGACAAGCTCTAATGAAAAACTGTTTTTT. This encodes CASFGTSSNEKLFF.

This clone was picked up one time. This chain joins TRBV6-5 and TRBJ1-5; 7 bases map to TRBD1. This CDR3 is 14 amino acids long. Germline assignment: CDR1 MNHEY and CDR2 SVGAGI. V shed 5 bases and J 7 bases; nucleotides not matched to a gene: 8. The CDR3 sequence: CASSTGTVLQPQHF. CDR3 in DNA: TGTGCCAGCAGTACTGGGACAGTCCTACAGCCCCAGCATTTT.

This rearrangement joins TRBV11-3 to TRBJ2-3; 7 bases map to TRBD2. J gave up 5 bases and V 5 bases, and 19 bases lay outside the gene matches. From germline, CDR1 is SGHNT and CDR2 YENEEA. The CDR3 is 18 residues long. CDR3 in amino acids: CASSPPAPGLGVEDTQYF. The CDR3 nucleotides read TGTGCCAGCAGCCCCCCGGCCCCCGGACTAGGAGTTGAAGATACGCAGTATTTT.

The V call is TRBV5-4, the J call TRBJ2-3; weak D call: TRBD2 (6 bases). Germline CDR1 is SGHNT and CDR2 is YYREEE (reference sequence). Trimming removed 0 bases at V and 5 bases at J, with 13 bases between. The CDR3 length is 15 residues. CDR3 region: CASSLGGMAGDTQYF. The CDR3 DNA is TGTGCCAGCAGCTTGGGCGGGATGGCTGGAGATACGCAGTATTTT.

The chain is built from TRBV7-9 and TRBJ2-7, with TRBD1 matching 12 bases. The CDR3 extends over 15 amino acids. V was clipped by 5 bases and J by 3 bases; unmatched bases: 5. CDR1 and CDR2 (germline): SEHNR, FQNEAQ (reference sequence). Here the CDR3 reads CASSIRDRGLYEQYF. CDR3 nucleotides: TGTGCCAGCAGCATCCGGGACAGGGGGCTCTACGAGCAGTACTTC. Together with reference TRBV7-9 and TRBJ2-7, the CDR3 gives the full variable domain: DTGVSQNPRHKITKRGQNVTFRCDPISEHNRLYWYRQTLGQGPEFLTYFQNEAQLEKSRLLSDRFSAERPKGSFSTLEIQRTEQGDSAMYLCASSIRDRGLYEQYFGPGTRLTVT.

The chain's CDR3 is CASSFRGLGYGYTF. In nucleotides, the CDR3 is TGTGCCAGCAGCTTCAGGGGTCTGGGGTATGGCTACACCTTC. The V and J genes are TRBV5-6 and TRBJ1-2; D may be TRBD1 (6 bases). Germline V CDR1 and CDR2: SGHDT, YYEEEE. The V end was cut by 2 bases, the J end by 5 bases, with 13 bases between. The CDR3 consists of 14 residues.

The gene calls are TRBV7-9 and TRBJ1-4; no reliable D call. Germline V gene data show CDR1 as SEHNR and CDR2 as FQNEAQ (reference sequence). This CDR3 is built from 14 residues. V lost 1 base and J lost 8, with 11 bases in between. The CDR3 sequence: CASSLEAAQEKLFF. In DNA form, the CDR3 reads TGTGCCAGCAGCTTAGAGGCAGCGCAAGAAAAACTGTTTTTT.

The V and J genes are TRBV6-5 and TRBJ2-7; possibly TRBD1 for D (6 bases). Trimming removed 10 bases at V and 0 bases at J, with 13 bases between. The CDR3 runs to 13 residues. Germline V gives CDR1 MNHEY, CDR2 SVGAGI. CDR3 in DNA: TGTGCCACCCGCCGGGACAACTCCTACGAGCAGTACTTC. Its protein product is CATRRDNSYEQYF.

The CDR3 sequence is CASSRPGQRSYEQYF. The CDR3 DNA reads as TGTGCCAGCAGTCGCCCGGGACAGAGATCCTACGAGCAGTACTTC. This chain uses TRBV28 with TRBJ2-7; 7 positions match TRBD1. The V gene end was trimmed by 5 bases and the J gene end by 1 base; junction bases not matched to a gene: 8. The CDR3 consists of 15 residues. Germline loops: CDR1 MDHEN, CDR2 SYDVKM.

This chain joins TRBV4-1 and TRBJ2-2; 10 nucleotides match TRBD2. The germline V gene has CDR1 MGHRA and CDR2 YSYEKL. V shed 0 bases, J shed 6 bases, and the junction held 4 bases outside the gene matches. This CDR3 region has 16 residues. CDR3 protein: CASSQDGAGGPGELFF. CDR3 coding DNA: TGCGCCAGCAGCCAAGATGGAGCGGGGGGGCCCGGGGAGCTGTTTTTT.

This clone has just one count. The rearrangement joins TRBV24-1 to TRBJ2-3; D call uncertain. Trimming left V 0 bases short and J 6 bases short, with 12 bases between. Germline CDR1 and CDR2: KGHDR and SFDVKD. The CDR3 extends over 15 amino acids. Here the CDR3 DNA reads TGTGCCACCAGTGATTTGGTTGGGTTGGGCGATACGCAGTATTTT. As protein: CATSDLVGLGDTQYF.

The rearrangement uses TRBV2 and TRBJ1-2; D is unresolved. This CDR3 contains 13 residues. Deletions cut 1 base from V and 4 bases from J, with 7 bases between. From germline, CDR1 is SNHLY and CDR2 FYNNEI. The CDR3 nucleotides are TGTGCCAGCAGTGAAGGTGGAGTCTATGGCTACACCTTC. It yields the protein CASSEGGVYGYTF.

The genes are TRBV24-1 and TRBJ2-3; 9 bases are shared with TRBD2. Per germline, CDR1 KGHDR and CDR2 SFDVKD. Unmatched junction bases numbered 8, after V lost 4 bases and J lost 4 bases. This CDR3 spans 16 amino acids. Here the CDR3 DNA reads TGTGCCACCAGTGAGCCAACAGCGGGAGGAGCAGATACGCAGTATTTT. It is translated as CATSEPTAGGADTQYF.

V and J are TRBV27 and TRBJ1-2, with D uncertain. The CDR3 is 19 residues long. The germline CDR1 and CDR2 sequences are MNHEY and SMNVEV (reference sequence). V lost 0 bases to trimming and J lost 8 bases, with 28 bases between them. The CDR3 protein is CASSLSVGFGQSPLYGYTF. CDR3 DNA sequence: TGTGCCAGCAGTTTATCTGTAGGATTTGGGCAGTCGCCCCTATACGGCTACACCTTC.

The chain couples TRBV5-1 to TRBJ1-6; unclear D gene. Germline lookup yields CDR1 SGHRS and CDR2 YFSETQ. The CDR3 is made up of 14 amino acids. V lost 2 bases to trimming and J lost 10 bases, with 13 bases between them. The CDR3 loop reads CASSLREVGSPLHF. CDR3 bases: TGCGCCAGCAGCTTAAGGGAGGTTGGGTCACCCCTCCACTTT.

The V and J genes are TRBV7-2 and TRBJ1-2, with 10 bases aligning to TRBD1. The CDR3 extends over 15 amino acids. Germline CDR1 and CDR2: SGHTA and FQGNSA. V shed 4 bases, J shed 4 bases, and the junction held 6 bases outside the gene matches. CDR3 in amino acids: CASSSRQGAVYGYTF. The CDR3 DNA reads TGTGCCAGCAGCTCCCGACAGGGGGCCGTCTATGGCTACACCTTC.

CDR3 nucleotide sequence: TGTGCCAGCAGCGAGGGACAGGGTGAGGACAATGAGCAGTTCTTC. It is translated as CASSEGQGEDNEQFF. J is TRBJ2-1 and V is TRBV11-3, with 9 positions matching TRBD1. The CDR3 loop spans 15 amino acids. The V gene end was trimmed by 5 bases and the J gene end by 5 bases; junction bases not matched to a gene: 7. Germline values: CDR1 SGHNT, CDR2 YENEEA.

The rearrangement joins TRBV19 to TRBJ1-2; D perhaps matches TRBD1 (6 bases). The V gene lost 6 bases and the J gene lost 5 bases, with 10 bases spanning the gap. The CDR3 extends over 12 amino acids. Germline CDR1 LNHDA, CDR2 SQIVND (reference sequence). This chain's CDR3 is CASRGQLYGYTF. CDR3 bases: TGTGCCAGTAGAGGACAGCTTTATGGCTACACCTTC.

The CDR3 DNA is TGTGCCAGCAGCCCCCTAGGTCTGCGAGAAAAACTGTTTTTT. It encodes CASSPLGLREKLFF. The chain links TRBV6-5 to TRBJ1-4; D call uncertain. The CDR3 consists of 14 residues. Trimming left V 6 bases short and J 8 bases short, with 16 bases between. CDR1 is MNHEY, CDR2 SVGAGI, per germline.

This chain links TRBV28 with TRBJ1-2, with 7 bases fitting TRBD1. V dropped 1 base and J dropped 1; count of bases not matched to a gene: 0. The CDR3 extends over 14 amino acids. Looked up from germline, CDR1 is MDHEN and CDR2 is SYDVKM. The CDR3 DNA sequence: TGTGCCAGCAGTTTATACAGGGGTAACTATGGCTACACCTTC. Translated, it gives CASSLYRGNYGYTF.

This chain uses TRBV28 with TRBJ2-7; D remains ambiguous. V was trimmed by 5 bases and J by 3 bases, leaving 5 bases between them. Germline V gene data show CDR1 as MDHEN and CDR2 as SYDVKM. The CDR3 runs 11 residues. CDR3 loop: CASSGLYEQYF. CDR3 coding DNA: TGTGCCAGCAGTGGGCTCTACGAGCAGTACTTC.

This chain uses TRBV7-6 with TRBJ1-1, with 7 bases lining up with TRBD1. V shed 1 base and J 8 bases; nucleotides not matched to a gene: 7. This CDR3 spans 14 amino acids. Germline V gene data show CDR1 as SGHVS and CDR2 as FNYEAQ. CDR3 residues: CASSLEARGDEAFF. As DNA, the CDR3 is TGTGCCAGCAGCTTAGAGGCCAGGGGGGACGAAGCTTTCTTT.

This clone has just one count. This sequence joins TRBV5-1 and TRBJ1-1; D is ambiguous. Germline CDR1 reads SGHRS; CDR2 reads YFSETQ. This CDR3 has 14 amino acids. The V end lost 6 bases, the J end lost 1 base, and 13 bases lay between the germline ends. CDR3 amino acids: CASTLSTGNTEAFF. Here the CDR3 DNA reads TGCGCCAGCACCTTAAGTACGGGGAACACTGAAGCTTTCTTT.

The rearrangement joins TRBV20-1 to TRBJ1-5; 10 bases are shared with TRBD1. This CDR3 comprises 15 residues. Germline lookup yields CDR1 DFQATT and CDR2 SNEGSKA (reference sequence). After removal of 3 bases from V and 2 bases from J, the junction contained 4 bases not matched to a gene. DNA for the CDR3: TGCAGTGCTAGTGGGACAGGGGAGGGCAATCAGCCCCAGCATTTT. The encoded protein is CSASGTGEGNQPQHF.

The V call is TRBV4-3, the J call TRBJ1-5; 9 nucleotides agree with TRBD1. Germline V gene data show CDR1 as LGHNA and CDR2 as YSLEER. With V trimmed by 2 bases and J by 6 bases, 2 bases remained unmatched. The CDR3 is 14 amino acids. The CDR3 nucleotides are TGCGCCAGCAGCCAACACAGGGGGCTTCAGCCCCAGCATTTT. Its protein product is CASSQHRGLQPQHF.